The clone carrying this T cell receptor (beta chain) was counted between two and nine times. The antigen is not known. Cell sorting via CD45RO/CCR7/CD25/CD127/CD95/CD27 was performed to obtain CD4+ naive, central memory, regulatory and stem cell-like memory cells. Purity exceeding 95% was reached by all sorted populations. This entry is derived from a study of beta chain features in type 1 diabetes. Overall study: There were some 98 million sorted cells examined across all samples.

Points from the study as a whole: Unsettled here was the matter of whether HLA type influences TCRB rearrangement.

The entirety of the isolated RNA underwent reverse transcription, so expressed TCRB transcripts were sequenced. The repertoire was sequenced with immunoSEQ multiplex PCR; TCRdb's copy has only in-frame clones and lacks some. The table has around 400,000 clones, more than 13% seen once. The CDR3 totals 16 residues. Germline V gene data show CDR1 as SEHNR and CDR2 as FQNEAQ (reference sequence). V was pared by 5 bases and J by 3 bases, with 5 bases of the junction left unmatched. Sequencing was carried out using naive CD4+ T cells from blood. V is TRBV7-9 and J is TRBJ2-6; TRBD1 matches at 9 bases. The source of this sequence is a woman younger than 30 in good health. The CDR3 sequence is CASSKGQGDGANVLTF. As DNA, the CDR3 is TGTGCCAGCAGCAAGGGACAGGGAGATGGGGCCAACGTCCTGACTTTC.